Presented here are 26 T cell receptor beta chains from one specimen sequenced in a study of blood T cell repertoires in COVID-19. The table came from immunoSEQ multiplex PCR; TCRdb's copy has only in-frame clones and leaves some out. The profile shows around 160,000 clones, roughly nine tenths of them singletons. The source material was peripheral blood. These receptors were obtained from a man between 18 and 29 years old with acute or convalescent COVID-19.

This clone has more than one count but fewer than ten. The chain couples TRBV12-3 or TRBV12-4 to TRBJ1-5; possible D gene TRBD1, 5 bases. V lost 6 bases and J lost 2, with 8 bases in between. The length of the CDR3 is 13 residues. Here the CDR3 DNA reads TGTGCCAGCAGAGGGGATGGCAATCAGCCCCAGCATTTT. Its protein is CASRGDGNQPQHF.

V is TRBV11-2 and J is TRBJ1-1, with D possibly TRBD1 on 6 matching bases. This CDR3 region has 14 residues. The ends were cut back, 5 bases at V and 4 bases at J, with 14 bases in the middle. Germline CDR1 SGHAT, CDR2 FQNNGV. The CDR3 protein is CASSLNQGSTEAFF. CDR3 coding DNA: TGTGCCAGCAGCCTAAATCAGGGGAGCACTGAAGCTTTCTTT.

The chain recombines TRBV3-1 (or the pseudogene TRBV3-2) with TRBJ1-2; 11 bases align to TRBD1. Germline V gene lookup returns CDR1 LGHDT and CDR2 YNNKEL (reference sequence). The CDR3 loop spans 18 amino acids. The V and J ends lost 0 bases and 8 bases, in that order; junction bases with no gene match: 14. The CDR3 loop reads CASSQDGLRTGGAWGYTF. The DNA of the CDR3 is TGTGCCAGCAGCCAAGATGGTCTCAGGACAGGGGGCGCTTGGGGCTACACCTTC.

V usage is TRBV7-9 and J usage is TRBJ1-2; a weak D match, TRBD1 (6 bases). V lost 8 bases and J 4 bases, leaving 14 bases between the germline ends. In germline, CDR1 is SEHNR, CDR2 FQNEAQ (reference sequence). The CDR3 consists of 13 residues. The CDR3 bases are TGTGCCAGCGGTACTACAGGGCCCTATGGCTACACCTTC. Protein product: CASGTTGPYGYTF.

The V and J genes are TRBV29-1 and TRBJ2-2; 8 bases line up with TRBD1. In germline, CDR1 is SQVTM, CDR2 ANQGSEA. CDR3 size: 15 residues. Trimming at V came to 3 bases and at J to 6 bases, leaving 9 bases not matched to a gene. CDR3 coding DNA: TGCAGCGTTGATCATCCCGACAGGGGTTCCGGGGAGCTGTTTTTT. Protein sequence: CSVDHPDRGSGELFF.

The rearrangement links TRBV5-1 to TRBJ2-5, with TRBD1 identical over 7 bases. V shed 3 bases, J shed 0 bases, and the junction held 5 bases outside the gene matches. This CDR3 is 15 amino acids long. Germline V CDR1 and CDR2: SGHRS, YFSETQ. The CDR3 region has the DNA TGCGCCAGCAGCTCGGGACAGAGCCACCAAGAGACCCAGTACTTC. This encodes CASSSGQSHQETQYF.

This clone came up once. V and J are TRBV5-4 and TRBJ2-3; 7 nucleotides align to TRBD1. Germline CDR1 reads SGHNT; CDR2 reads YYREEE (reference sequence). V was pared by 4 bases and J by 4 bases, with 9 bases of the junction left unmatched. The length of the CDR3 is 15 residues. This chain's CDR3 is CASSPLQGNADTQYF. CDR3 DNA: TGTGCCAGCAGCCCTTTACAGGGGAACGCAGATACGCAGTATTTT.

The CDR3 loop reads CASSSTGGISRNTQYF. CDR3 bases: TGTGCCAGTAGTAGCACAGGGGGGATTAGCAGAAATACGCAGTATTTT. The rearrangement uses TRBV19 and TRBJ2-3; TRBD1 matches 8 bases. The ends lost 4 bases at V and 7 bases at J; junction bases unmatched: 13. The CDR3 consists of 16 residues. Germline V gives CDR1 LNHDA, CDR2 SQIVND (reference sequence). The full variable domain, its missing parts supplied by reference TRBV19 and TRBJ2-3, is DGGITQSPKYLFRKEGQNVTLSCEQNLNHDAMYWYRQDPGQGLRLIYYSQIVNDFQKGDIAEGYSVSREKKESFPLTVTSAQKNPTAFYLCASSSTGGISRNTQYFGPGTRLTVL.

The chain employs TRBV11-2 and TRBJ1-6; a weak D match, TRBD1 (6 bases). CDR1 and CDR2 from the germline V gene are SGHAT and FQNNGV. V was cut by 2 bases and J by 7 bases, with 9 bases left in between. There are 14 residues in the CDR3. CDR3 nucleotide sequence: TGTGCCAGCAGCTTAATTACAGGGAATTCACCCCTCCACTTT. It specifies CASSLITGNSPLHF.

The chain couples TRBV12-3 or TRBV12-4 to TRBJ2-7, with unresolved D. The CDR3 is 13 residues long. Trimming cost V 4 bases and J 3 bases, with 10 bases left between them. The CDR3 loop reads CASSSASVYEQYF. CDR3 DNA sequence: TGTGCCAGCAGTTCAGCCAGCGTCTACGAGCAGTACTTC.

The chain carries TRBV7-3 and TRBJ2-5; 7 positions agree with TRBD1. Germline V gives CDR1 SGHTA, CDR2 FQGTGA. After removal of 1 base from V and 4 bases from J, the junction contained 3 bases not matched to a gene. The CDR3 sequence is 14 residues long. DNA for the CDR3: TGTGCCAGCAGCTTAAGACAGGGTCCAGAGACCCAGTACTTC. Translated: CASSLRQGPETQYF.

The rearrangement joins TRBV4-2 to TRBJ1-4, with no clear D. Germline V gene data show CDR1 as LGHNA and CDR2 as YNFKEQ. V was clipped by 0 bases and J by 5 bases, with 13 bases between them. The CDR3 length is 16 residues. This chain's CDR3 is CASSQDRNSWNEKLFF. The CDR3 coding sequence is TGTGCCAGCAGCCAAGATCGAAACAGTTGGAATGAAAAACTGTTTTTT.

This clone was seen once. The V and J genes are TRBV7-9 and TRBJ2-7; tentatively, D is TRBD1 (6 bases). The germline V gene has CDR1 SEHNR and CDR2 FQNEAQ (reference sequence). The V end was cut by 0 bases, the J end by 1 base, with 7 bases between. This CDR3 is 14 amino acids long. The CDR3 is CASSLAGQSYEQYF. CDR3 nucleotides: TGTGCCAGCAGCTTAGCTGGACAGTCCTACGAGCAGTACTTC.

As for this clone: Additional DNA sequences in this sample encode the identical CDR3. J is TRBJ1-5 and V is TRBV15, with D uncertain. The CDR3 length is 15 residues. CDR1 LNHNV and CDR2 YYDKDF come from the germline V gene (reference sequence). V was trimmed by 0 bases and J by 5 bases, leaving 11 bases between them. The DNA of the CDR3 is TGTGCCACCAGCAGAGATCGGGGTGCGGATCAGCCCCAGCATTTT. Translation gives CATSRDRGADQPQHF.

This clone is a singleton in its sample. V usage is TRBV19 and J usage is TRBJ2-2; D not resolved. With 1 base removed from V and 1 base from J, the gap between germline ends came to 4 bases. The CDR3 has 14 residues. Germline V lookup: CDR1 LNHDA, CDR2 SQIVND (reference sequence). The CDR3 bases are TGTGCCAGTAGTATAGCGGTGAACACCGGGGAGCTGTTTTTT. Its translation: CASSIAVNTGELFF.

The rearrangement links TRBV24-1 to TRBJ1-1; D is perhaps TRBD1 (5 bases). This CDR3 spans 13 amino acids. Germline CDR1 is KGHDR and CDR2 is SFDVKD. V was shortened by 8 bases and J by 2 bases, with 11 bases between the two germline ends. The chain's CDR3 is CATTGTENTEAFF. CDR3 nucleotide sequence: TGTGCCACCACCGGGACTGAAAACACTGAAGCTTTCTTT.

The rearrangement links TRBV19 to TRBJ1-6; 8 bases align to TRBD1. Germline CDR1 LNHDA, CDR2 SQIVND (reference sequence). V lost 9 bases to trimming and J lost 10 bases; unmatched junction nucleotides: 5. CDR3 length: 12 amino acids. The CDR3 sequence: CASGDRGSPLHF. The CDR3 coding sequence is TGTGCCAGCGGAGACAGGGGCTCACCCCTCCACTTT.

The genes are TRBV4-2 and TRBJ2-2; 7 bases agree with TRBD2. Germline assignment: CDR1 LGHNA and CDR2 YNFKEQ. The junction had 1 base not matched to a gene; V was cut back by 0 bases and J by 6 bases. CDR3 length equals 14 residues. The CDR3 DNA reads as TGTGCCAGCAGCCAAGAGGGGGGGGCCGGGGAGCTGTTTTTT. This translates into CASSQEGGAGELFF.

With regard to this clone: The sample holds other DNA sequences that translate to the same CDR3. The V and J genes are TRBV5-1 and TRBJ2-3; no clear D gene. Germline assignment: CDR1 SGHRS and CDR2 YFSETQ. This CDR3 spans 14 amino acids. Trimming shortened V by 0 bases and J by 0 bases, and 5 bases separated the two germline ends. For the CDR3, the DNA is TGCGCCAGCAGCTTGGGAGGTAGCACAGATACGCAGTATTTT. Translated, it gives CASSLGGSTDTQYF.

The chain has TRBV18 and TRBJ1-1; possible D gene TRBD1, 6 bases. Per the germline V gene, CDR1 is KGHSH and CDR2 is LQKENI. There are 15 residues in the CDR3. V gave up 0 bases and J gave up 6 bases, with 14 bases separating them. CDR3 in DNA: TGTGCCAGCTCACCACCGAGAGGGGGAGATTCTGAAGCTTTCTTT. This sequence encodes CASSPPRGGDSEAFF.

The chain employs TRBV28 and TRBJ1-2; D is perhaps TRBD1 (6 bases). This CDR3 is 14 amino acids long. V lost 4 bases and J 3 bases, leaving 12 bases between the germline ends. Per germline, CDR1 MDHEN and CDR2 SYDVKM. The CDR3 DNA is TGTGCCAGCAGTTGGGGGGGCGGACACTATGGCTACACCTTC. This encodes CASSWGGGHYGYTF.

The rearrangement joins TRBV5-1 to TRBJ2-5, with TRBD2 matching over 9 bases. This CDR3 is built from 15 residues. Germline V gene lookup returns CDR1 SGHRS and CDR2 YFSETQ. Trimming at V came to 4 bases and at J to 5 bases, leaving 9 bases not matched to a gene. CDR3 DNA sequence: TGCGCCAGCAGCCGAGGAGGACTAGCGATGGAGACCCAGTACTTC. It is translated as CASSRGGLAMETQYF.

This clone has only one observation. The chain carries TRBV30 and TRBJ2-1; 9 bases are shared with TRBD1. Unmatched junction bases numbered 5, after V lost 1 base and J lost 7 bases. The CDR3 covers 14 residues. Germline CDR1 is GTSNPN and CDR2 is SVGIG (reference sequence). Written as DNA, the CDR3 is TGTGCCTGGAGTGAGGAGACAGGGGGGAATGAGCAGTTCTTC. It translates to CAWSEETGGNEQFF.

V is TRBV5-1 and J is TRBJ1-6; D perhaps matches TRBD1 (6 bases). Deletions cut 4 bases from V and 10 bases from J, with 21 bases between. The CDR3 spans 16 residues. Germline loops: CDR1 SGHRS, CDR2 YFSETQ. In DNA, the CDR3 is TGCGCCAGCAGCCGGGTTGACGGGGGGCGAGAGTCACCCCTCCACTTT. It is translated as CASSRVDGGRESPLHF.

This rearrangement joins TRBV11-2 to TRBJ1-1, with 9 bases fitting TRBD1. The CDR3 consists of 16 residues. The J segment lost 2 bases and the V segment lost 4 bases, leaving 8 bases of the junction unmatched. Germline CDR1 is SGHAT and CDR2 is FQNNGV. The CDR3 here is CASSSPGQGTNTEAFF. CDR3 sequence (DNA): TGTGCCAGCAGCTCACCGGGACAGGGAACAAACACTGAAGCTTTCTTT.

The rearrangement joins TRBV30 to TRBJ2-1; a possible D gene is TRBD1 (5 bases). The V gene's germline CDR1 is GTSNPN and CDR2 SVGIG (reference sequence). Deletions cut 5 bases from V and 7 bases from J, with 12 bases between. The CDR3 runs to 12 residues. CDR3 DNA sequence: TGTGCCTGGGTCCCCCAGGGTAATGAGCAGTTCTTC. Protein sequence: CAWVPQGNEQFF.